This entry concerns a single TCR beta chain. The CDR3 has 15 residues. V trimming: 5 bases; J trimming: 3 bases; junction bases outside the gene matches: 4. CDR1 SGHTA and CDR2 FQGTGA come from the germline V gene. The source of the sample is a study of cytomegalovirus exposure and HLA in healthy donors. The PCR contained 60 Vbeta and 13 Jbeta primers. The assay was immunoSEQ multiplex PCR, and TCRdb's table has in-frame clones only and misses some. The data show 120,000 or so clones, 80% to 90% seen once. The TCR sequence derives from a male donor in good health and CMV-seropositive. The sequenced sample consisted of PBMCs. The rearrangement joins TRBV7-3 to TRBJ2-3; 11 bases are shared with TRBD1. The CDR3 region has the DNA TGTGCCAGCAGCACGGGACAGGGGGTTACAGATACGCAGTATTTT. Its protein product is CASSTGQGVTDTQYF.